This T cell receptor beta chain was captured by sequencing in a study of T cell repertoires in cytomegalovirus infection. This clonotype was seen at least ten times. The target antigen is unknown. This CDR3 is built from 14 residues. The V end was cut by 1 base, the J end by 0 bases, with 7 bases between. CDR1 SGHTA and CDR2 FQGNSA come from the germline V gene. Study-wide results and limits: Identification of carriers of CMV plus the relevant HLA was performed using cumulative public TCR beta family frequency.

TCRdb itself ran the reads through MiXCR, one entry per CDR3 protein. The repertoire holds approximately 250,000 distinct CDR3 sequences, roughly 9.1% seen once, with around 16% in the top ten. Material for sequencing was PBMCs. The chain employs TRBV7-2 and TRBJ2-7; D is possibly TRBD2 (6 bases). The clonotype comes from a human donor in good health (CMV status not recorded). Some clones in this sample may be carry-over from other donors' samples. The CDR3 DNA reads TGTGCCAGCAGCTTAGGCGGGAACTCCTACGAGCAGTACTTC. As protein: CASSLGGNSYEQYF. The entire variable domain, with the rest obtained from reference TRBV7-2 and TRBJ2-7, is as follows: GAGVSQSPSNKVTEKGKDVELRCDPISGHTALYWYRQSLGQGLEFLIYFQGNSAPDKSGLPSDRFSAERTGGSVSTLTIQRTQQEDSAVYLCASSLGGNSYEQYFGPGTRLTVT.